A single T cell receptor (beta chain) is shown here with its context. The clone's antigen remains unknown. No base quality values were provided; no much bigger clone lies one nucleotide off. The sample originates from a study of cytomegalovirus exposure and HLA in healthy donors (TCRdb year 2017). Describing the broader study: An earlier analysis of 587 of the donors reported about 250 Gb of sequence data and approximately 110 million unique TCR beta sequences from some 180 million T cells. An early release covering roughly 580 HLA-typed donors comprised 300 to 350 gigabases of sequencing data and around 85 million unique TCR sequences. Donor age, sex, ethnicity and CMV serostatus were collected together with the repertoire data. Among 300 to 500 genotyped donors of the cohort, an average of roughly 230,000 unique TCR beta nucleotide sequences was sequenced per donor, of which approximately 19% were non-productive. Along with the roughly 610-subject first cohort, a separate validation cohort of around 110 different subjects was used. HLA typing covered class I and class II loci at four-digit resolution. The study profiled the T cell repertoires of around 700 subjects by immunosequencing and related them to cytomegalovirus serostatus. A later genetic analysis used genome-wide SNP genotypes for 398 of the 666 donors, treating that subset as a discovery cohort. Roughly 5 DR-DQ haplotypes were handled as single units for association and clustering, since linkage in the cohort was strong. The genetic ancestry cluster associated with self-reported Caucasian donors included 81% of the approximately 400 genotyped donors. In an earlier analysis of 500 to 650 of the donors, high-throughput TCR beta sequencing was used to judge whether each TCR beta V gene segment behaved as functional or pseudogenic. All discovery cohort repertoires had been generated using a single sequencing platform. Typing coverage differed by locus: A, B, C, DRB1 and DQB1 were typed in roughly 620-630 donors, DQA1 in 500 to 550, DPA1 in 600 to 610, and DPB1 in 400 to 490. The study combined high-throughput TCR immunosequencing, statistical association of individual TCRs with disease status, and machine learning to predict cytomegalovirus infection status. The study aimed to test whether cataloging public T cell receptors could reveal signatures of past pathogen exposure. A later analysis re-examined previously published TCR beta repertoires from around 670 donors and added high-resolution HLA genotyping to investigate patterns of TCR occurrence. In the later analysis, no new phenotypic data were used to find candidate immune exposures; instead, reliance was placed on TCR beta sequences and their occurrence across donors.

The library was prepared using the immunoSEQ multiplex PCR assay. A mixture of 60 forward primers for TCR Vbeta segments and 13 reverse primers for TCR Jbeta segments was used in the multiplex PCR. Amplification of the CDR3 region of rearranged TCR beta genes was performed with a multiplex PCR assay on genomic DNA. On the Illumina HiSeq System, the amplified TCR beta libraries were sequenced as 87-base-pair reads. The authors' pipeline ran thus. In a later analysis, some 80 million unique TCR beta chains were counted across the roughly 610 repertoires, and around 10 million of these chains were shared by at least two donors. To remove PCR and sequencing errors, raw reads were error-corrected and collapsed into unique sequences using a nearest-neighbor algorithm that merged closely related sequences. To assign V, D and J gene segments, CDR3 sequences were aligned to IMGT reference sequences. Each retained sequence needed at least a six-nucleotide match to both a V gene segment and a J gene segment. Rearrangements were called productive when the CDR3 lacked stop codons and stayed in frame with V and J; all others were non-productive. CDR3 was defined according to IMGT convention as the region running from the second conserved V-encoded cysteine to the conserved J-encoded phenylalanine. In an earlier analysis of around 640 of the donors, sequences lacking an unambiguous match to a single V gene segment were excluded. In an earlier analysis of several hundred of the donors, V segments were called functional above 56.7% productive rearrangements and were called segregating when the between-donor standard deviation exceeded 5%. A statistical classification framework was developed to diagnose cytomegalovirus status using the catalog of TCR beta chain sequences. A later analysis assigned V and J genes by comparing TCR nucleotide sequences with IMGT/GENE-DB human TR gene sequences. In a later analysis, CDR3 sequences and most-parsimonious VDJ recombination scenarios were assigned using the TCRdist pipeline. In a later analysis, each TCR beta chain was defined by its CDR3 amino acid sequence together with its V-gene family, and reads without a unique V-gene family were excluded. A later analysis removed 592 highly shared, low-generation-probability nucleotide sequences to deal with suspected cross-contamination and a sequencing artifact. A later analysis calculated a clonal expansion index for each public chain from normalized within-repertoire ranks of inferred template counts. In a later analysis, generation probabilities were computed with a VDJ recombination model fitted to out-of-frame rearrangements, and the resulting probabilities were checked against IGoR. Hypergeometric tests were used in a later analysis to score TCR-TCR, TCR-HLA and TCR-CMV co-occurrence, with a repertoire-size bias correction applied to the TCR pairs. In a later analysis, false discovery rates were estimated by permuting HLA or CMV assignments 20 times. In a later analysis, co-occurring TCRs were grouped with DBSCAN, and TCRdist sequence similarity was added when clustering was performed within HLA-allele-positive subsets. Co-occurrence clustering excluded repertoires with fewer than 30,000 or more than 120,000 public chains, plus five with anomalous nucleotide sharing. The immuneACCESS repertoire file appears here via TCRdb, limited to in-frame rearrangements. These files lack a portion of the clones; in checked studies, under half of the deficit traces to unresolved V genes, and the cause of the others is not known. The V and J calls and clone size are taken from that table; D and trimming were inferred from the DNA. The sample has about 180,000 clones on record, 70% to 80% of them singletons. Together, the top ten hold under 0.9% of the sample.

On the study overall, not on this receptor specifically: Compared with equally common non-associated chains, HLA-associated TCR beta chains in a later analysis were more clonally expanded and had lower generation probabilities. A few of the identified cytomegalovirus-associated TCR beta chains were confirmed in vitro to be specific for cytomegalovirus antigens. Across donors, most TCR sequences were observed very rarely, whereas some public TCRs were present in many individuals. Several of the top co-occurrence clusters appeared to be linked to parvovirus B19, influenza, CMV and Epstein-Barr virus, according to a later analysis. For the cohort, immune exposure information was limited to CMV serostatus. Broadly in line with IMGT annotations, most TCR beta V segments showed up in productive rearrangements about 90% or about 30% of the time in an earlier analysis of approximately 600 of the donors. According to a later genetic analysis, donors in an Asian-associated ancestry cluster had fewer N-insertions in productive TCRs than the approximately 700-donor mean. A later analysis associated 16,951 TCR beta sequences with specific HLA alleles at a false discovery rate of 0.05. A further reported finding was that TCR beta sequences accurately predicted the HLA-A and HLA-B alleles for most subjects in the first cohort. In both the original and validation cohorts, the classifier was reported to diagnose cytomegalovirus status with high specificity and sensitivity. According to a later analysis, TCR association rates differed among HLA loci, with DRB1 alleles showing the most associated TCRs and HLA-C alleles showing the fewest. The study listed 164 TCR beta chains as associated with cytomegalovirus. According to a later analysis, most CMV-associated TCR beta chains appeared to be HLA-restricted, and the HLA associations seemed to be driven largely by CMV exposure. This cohort had only TCR beta chains sequenced, and the lack of alpha or paired-chain data limited which features could be detected. Because the 87-base-pair reads could not distinguish some IMGT-functional V segments, including TRBV6-2 and TRBV6-3, those segments were excluded. Because HLA typing was missing for some donors at each locus, association tests included only the typed subset. It was suggested by the authors that the approach could potentially be generalized to other disease states and immunological phenotypes. Linkage disequilibrium might explain the correlated functional status among segregating V segments, but an unknown experimental factor could not be excluded. V-gene and J-gene trimming of TCR beta chains was associated with a missense DCLRE1C variant in a later genetic analysis, and the association was replicated in an independent cohort. A cluster of highly shared sequence variants was judged likely to be a technical artifact of the sequencing pipeline. Roughly uniform sequencing depth across donors was assumed in presence/absence analyses, although this assumption may not hold. Because counts were too low, approximately 18 rarely observed V segments, including chromosome 9 orphons, were excluded from the earlier analysis of several hundred of the donors. Assigning TCR associations to individual alleles was difficult when HLA alleles, especially DR and DQ, strongly co-occurred.

The CDR3 runs 12 residues from the cysteine to the phenylalanine. Only the CDR3 portion is preserved as DNA: 36 bases, with reading frame beginning at the first base. From a lookup of the germline V gene (reference sequence), CDR1 and CDR2 are MNHNY and SVGAGI. Cut back by 6 bases and 2 bases, the V and J ends lie 7 bases apart. In total, more than 500 healthy bone marrow donors made up the cohort. Cohort members were all nominally healthy when sampled, although unrecorded immune exposures were likely present. The donor was CMV seronegative and belonged to the group of 352 seronegative cohort members. Each donor provided a peripheral blood sample, and peripheral blood mononuclear cells were used for TCR beta sequencing. Genomic DNA was extracted from the blood cell samples with the Qiagen DNeasy Blood Extraction Kit.

The V and J genes are TRBV6-6 and TRBJ2-5; a weak D assignment points to TRBD1 (5 bases agree). Specimen: PBMCs. The receptor was isolated from a woman in her thirties or forties in good health and CMV-seronegative. CDR3 reads: CASRAGQETQYF. The nucleotide sequence is TGTGCCAGCAGGGCAGGGCAAGAGACCCAGTACTTC.